This TCR beta chain was retrieved from a study of blood T cells in healthy people across ages. Findings of the study overall: Comparison with aged donors showed that long-lived donors had more naive CD4+ cells and higher diversity.

PCR was performed a second time for about 7 to 12 cycles using a sample-barcoded 5' primer and a J-beta primer mix. MiXCR was run by TCRdb on the 5' RACE reads, yielding one entry per CDR3 protein. The sample comprises 1 million to 1.2 million distinct CDR3 sequences, around two fifths of which are singletons, and around 12% rests with the top ten. The CDR3 runs 15 residues. The junction had 9 bases not matched to a gene; V was cut back by 7 bases and J by 0 bases. Germline CDR1 reads SQVTM; CDR2 reads ANQGSEA. Concerning this clonotype itself: Its specificity is not known.

The receptor was derived from a man younger than 35 in good health. The sample comprised blood. The chain carries TRBV29-1 and TRBJ2-3; 8 nucleotides line up with TRBD2. The CDR3 spells CSDIRAGGSTDTQYF. The CDR3 coding sequence is TGCAGCGACATTCGGGCGGGGGGAAGCACAGATACGCAGTATTTT.